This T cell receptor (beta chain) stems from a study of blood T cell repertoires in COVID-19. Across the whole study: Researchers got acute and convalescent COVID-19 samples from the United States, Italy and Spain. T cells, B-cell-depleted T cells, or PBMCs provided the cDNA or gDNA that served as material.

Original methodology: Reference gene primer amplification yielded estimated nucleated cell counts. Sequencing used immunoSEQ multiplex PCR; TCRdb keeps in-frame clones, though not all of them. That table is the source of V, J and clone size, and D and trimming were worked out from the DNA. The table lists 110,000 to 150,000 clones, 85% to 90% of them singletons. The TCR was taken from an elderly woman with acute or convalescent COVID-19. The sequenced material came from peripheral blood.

CDR3 bases: TGTGCCAGTCGATTAATGGGACAGGGTAACGAAAAACTGTTTTTT. Protein sequence: CASRLMGQGNEKLFF. The chain recombines TRBV2 with TRBJ1-4; 9 bases line up with TRBD1. CDR1 is SNHLY, CDR2 FYNNEI, per germline. V was clipped by 9 bases and J by 8 bases; unmatched bases: 13. This CDR3 is built from 15 residues.